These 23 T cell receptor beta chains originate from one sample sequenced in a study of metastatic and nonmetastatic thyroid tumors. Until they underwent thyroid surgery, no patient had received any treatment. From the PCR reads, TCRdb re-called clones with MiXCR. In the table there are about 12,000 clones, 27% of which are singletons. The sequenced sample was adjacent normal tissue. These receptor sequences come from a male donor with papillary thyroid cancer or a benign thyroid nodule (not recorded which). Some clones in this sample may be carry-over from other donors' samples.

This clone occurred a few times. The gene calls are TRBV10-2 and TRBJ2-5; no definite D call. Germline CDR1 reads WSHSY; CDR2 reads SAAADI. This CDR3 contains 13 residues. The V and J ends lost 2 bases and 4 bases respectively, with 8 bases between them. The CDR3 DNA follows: TGCGCCAGCAGTGAGCAAGGATCAGAGACCCAGTACTTC. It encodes CASSEQGSETQYF.

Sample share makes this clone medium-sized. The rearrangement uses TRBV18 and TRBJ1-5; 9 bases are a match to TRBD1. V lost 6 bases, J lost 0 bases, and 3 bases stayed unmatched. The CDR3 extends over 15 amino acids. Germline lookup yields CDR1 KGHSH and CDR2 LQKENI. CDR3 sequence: CASSGQGDSNQPQHF. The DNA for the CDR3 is TGTGCCAGCTCGGGACAGGGTGATAGCAATCAGCCCCAGCATTTT.

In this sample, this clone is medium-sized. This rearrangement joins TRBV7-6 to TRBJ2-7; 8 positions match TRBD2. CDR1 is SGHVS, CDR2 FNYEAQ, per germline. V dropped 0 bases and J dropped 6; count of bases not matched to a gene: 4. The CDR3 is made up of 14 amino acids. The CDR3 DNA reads TGTGCCAGCAGCTTAGCCTCGGCGGGAGGCGAGCAGTACTTC. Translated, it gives CASSLASAGGEQYF.

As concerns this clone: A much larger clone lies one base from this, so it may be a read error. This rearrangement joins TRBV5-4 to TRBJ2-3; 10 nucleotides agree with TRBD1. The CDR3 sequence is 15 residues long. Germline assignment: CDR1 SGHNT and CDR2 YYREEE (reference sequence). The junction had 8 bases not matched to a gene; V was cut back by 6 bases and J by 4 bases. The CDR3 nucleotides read TGTGCCAGCACCCCCGGGACAGGGGTGTCAGATACGCAGTATTTT. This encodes CASTPGTGVSDTQYF.

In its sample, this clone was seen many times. This CDR3 is CASSPDQNTQYF. The CDR3 DNA sequence: TGTGCCAGCAGCCCGGACCAGAATACGCAGTATTTT. The chain has TRBV5-6 and TRBJ2-3; D gene uncertain. The V end was cut by 4 bases, the J end by 7 bases, with 10 bases between. Germline loops: CDR1 SGHDT, CDR2 YYEEEE. The CDR3 length is 12 residues.

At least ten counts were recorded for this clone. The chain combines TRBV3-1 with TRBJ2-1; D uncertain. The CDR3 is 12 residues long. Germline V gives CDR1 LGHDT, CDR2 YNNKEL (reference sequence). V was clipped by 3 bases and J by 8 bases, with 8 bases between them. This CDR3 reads CASSHLHDEQFF. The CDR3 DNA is TGTGCCAGCAGCCATCTCCATGATGAGCAGTTCTTC.

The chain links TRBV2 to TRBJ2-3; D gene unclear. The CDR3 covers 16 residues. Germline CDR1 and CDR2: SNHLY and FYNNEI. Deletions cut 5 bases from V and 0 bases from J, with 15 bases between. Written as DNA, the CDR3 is TGTGCCAGCAGTTTCCTGACACACCCGAGCACAGATACGCAGTATTTT. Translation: CASSFLTHPSTDTQYF.

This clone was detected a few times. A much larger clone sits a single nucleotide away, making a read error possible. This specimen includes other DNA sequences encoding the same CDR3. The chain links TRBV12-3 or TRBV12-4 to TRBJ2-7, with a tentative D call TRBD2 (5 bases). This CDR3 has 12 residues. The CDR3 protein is CASSDGMYEQYF. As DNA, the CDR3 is TGCGCCAGCAGCGACGGGATGTACGAGCAGTACTTC.

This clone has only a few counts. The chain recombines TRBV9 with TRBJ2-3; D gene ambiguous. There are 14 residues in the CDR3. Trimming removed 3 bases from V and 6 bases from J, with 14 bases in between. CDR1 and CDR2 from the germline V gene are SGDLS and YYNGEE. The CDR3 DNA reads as TGTGCCAGCAGCGGTGGCTCGGGCGTTGATACGCAGTATTTT. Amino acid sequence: CASSGGSGVDTQYF.

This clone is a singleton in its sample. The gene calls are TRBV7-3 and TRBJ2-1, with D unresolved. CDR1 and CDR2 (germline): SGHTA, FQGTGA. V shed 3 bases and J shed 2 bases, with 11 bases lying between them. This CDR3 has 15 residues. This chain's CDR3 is CASSFISAPYNEQFF. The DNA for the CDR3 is TGTGCCAGCAGCTTTATCTCTGCTCCCTACAATGAGCAGTTCTTC.

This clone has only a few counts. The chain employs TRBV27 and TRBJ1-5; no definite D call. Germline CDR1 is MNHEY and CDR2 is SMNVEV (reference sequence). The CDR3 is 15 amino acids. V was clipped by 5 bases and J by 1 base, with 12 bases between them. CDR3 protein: CASSPNRLSNQPQHF. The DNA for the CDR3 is TGTGCCAGCAGTCCTAATCGACTAAGCAATCAGCCCCAGCATTTT.

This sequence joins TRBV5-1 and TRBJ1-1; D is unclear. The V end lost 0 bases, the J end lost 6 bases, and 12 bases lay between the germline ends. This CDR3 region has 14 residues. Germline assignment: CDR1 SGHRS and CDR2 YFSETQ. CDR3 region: CASSLDPGGAEAFF. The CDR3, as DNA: TGCGCCAGCAGCTTGGATCCGGGCGGGGCTGAAGCTTTCTTT.

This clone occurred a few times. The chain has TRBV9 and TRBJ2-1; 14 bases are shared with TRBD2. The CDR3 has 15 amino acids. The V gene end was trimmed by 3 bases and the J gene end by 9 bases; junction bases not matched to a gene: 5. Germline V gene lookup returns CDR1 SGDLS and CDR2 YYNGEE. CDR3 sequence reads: CASSAGTSGRSEQFF. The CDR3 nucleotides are TGTGCCAGCAGCGCCGGGACTAGCGGGAGAAGTGAGCAGTTCTTC.

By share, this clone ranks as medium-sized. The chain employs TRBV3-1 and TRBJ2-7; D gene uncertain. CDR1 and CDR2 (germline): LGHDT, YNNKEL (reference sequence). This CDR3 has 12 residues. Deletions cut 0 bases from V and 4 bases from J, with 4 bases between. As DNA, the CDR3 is TGTGCCAGCAGCCAAGAAGGGTACGAGCAGTACTTC. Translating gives CASSQEGYEQYF.

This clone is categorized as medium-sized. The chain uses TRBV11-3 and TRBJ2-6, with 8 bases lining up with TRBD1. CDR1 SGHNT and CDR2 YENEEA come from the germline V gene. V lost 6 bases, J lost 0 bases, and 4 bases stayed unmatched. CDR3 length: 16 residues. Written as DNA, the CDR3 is TGTGCCAGCAGAGACAGGGGATTCTCTGGGGCCAACGTCCTGACTTTC. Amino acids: CASRDRGFSGANVLTF.

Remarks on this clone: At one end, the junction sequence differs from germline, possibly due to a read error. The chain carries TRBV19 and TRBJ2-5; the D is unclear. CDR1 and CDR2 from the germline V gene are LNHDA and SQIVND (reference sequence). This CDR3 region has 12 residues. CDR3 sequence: CAGSSLGETQYF. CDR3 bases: TGTGCCGGTAGTAGTTTAGGGGAGACCCAGTACTTC.

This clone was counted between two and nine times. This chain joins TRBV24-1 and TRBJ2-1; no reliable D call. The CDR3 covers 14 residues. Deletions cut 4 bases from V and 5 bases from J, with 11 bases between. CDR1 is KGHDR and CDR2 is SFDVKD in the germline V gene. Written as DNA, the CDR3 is TGTGCCACCAGTGACCCTACTAATAACAATGAGCAGTTCTTC. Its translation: CATSDPTNNNEQFF.

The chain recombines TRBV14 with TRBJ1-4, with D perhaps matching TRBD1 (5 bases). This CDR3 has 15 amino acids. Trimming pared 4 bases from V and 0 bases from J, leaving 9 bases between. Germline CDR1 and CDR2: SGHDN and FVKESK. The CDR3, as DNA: TGTGCCAGCAGCCCCTGGGGGGCAACTAATGAAAAACTGTTTTTT. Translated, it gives CASSPWGATNEKLFF.

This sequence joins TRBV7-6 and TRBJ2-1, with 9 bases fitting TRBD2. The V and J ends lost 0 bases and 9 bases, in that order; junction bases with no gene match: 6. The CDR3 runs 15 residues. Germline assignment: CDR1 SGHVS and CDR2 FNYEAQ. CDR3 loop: CASSLAGGRAVEQFF. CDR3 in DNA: TGTGCCAGCAGCTTAGCTGGCGGGAGGGCCGTTGAGCAGTTCTTC.

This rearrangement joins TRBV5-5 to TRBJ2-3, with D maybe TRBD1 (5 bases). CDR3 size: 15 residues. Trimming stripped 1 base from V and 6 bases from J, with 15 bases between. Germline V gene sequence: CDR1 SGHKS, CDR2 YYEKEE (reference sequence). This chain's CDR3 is CASSLWGTPRDTQYF. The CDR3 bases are TGTGCCAGCAGCTTGTGGGGCACCCCAAGGGATACGCAGTATTTT.

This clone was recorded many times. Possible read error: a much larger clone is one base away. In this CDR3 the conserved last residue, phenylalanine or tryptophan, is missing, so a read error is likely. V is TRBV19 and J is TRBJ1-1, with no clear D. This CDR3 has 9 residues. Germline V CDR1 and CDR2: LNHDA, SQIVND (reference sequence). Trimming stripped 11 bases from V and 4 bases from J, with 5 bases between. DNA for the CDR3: TGTGCCCCGGGCACTGAAGCTTTCCTT. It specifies CAPGTEAFL.

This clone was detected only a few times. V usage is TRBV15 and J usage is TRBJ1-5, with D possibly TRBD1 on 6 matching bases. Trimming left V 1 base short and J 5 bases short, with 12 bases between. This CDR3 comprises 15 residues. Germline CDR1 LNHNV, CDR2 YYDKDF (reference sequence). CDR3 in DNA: TGTGCCACCAGCAGAGCAGGGGAAACGGATCAGCCCCAGCATTTT. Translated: CATSRAGETDQPQHF.

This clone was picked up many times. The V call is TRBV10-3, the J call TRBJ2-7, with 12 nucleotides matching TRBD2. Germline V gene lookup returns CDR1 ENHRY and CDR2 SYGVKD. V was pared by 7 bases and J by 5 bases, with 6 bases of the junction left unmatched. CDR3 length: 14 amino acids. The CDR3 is CAIMWTSGDNEQYF. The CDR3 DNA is TGTGCCATCATGTGGACTAGCGGGGACAACGAGCAGTACTTC.